This passage covers 20 T cell receptor beta chains from one sample sequenced in a study of T cell responses to AZD1222 COVID-19 vaccine. Libraries were prepared by immunoSEQ multiplex PCR; TCRdb keeps only in-frame clonotypes and omits some of them. The sample shows about 150,000 clones, about nine tenths of them seen only once. Sample: peripheral blood, taken 28 days after the second AZD1222 dose. The source of these receptors is an adult who received the AZD1222 COVID-19 vaccine.

The genes are TRBV19 and TRBJ2-5; tentatively, D is TRBD1 or TRBD2 (5 bases each). The CDR3 is 12 residues long. The germline gives CDR1 LNHDA, CDR2 SQIVND (reference sequence). The V end was cut by 9 bases, the J end by 7 bases, with 15 bases between. The CDR3 region is CASRAPAGTQYF. CDR3 DNA: TGTGCCAGCAGGGCCCCGGCGGGGACCCAGTACTTC.

V and J are TRBV9 and TRBJ1-4; D not resolved. The germline V and J ends were trimmed by 4 bases and 0 bases, with 13 bases remaining between them. The CDR3 is 16 residues long. Germline V gene data show CDR1 as SGDLS and CDR2 as YYNGEE. The CDR3 loop is CASSPAGRTTNEKLFF. DNA for the CDR3: TGTGCCAGCAGCCCGGCGGGCAGAACAACTAATGAAAAACTGTTTTTT.

The chain links TRBV2 to TRBJ1-4; 9 bases agree with TRBD1. This CDR3 is 17 amino acids long. Germline V gene sequence: CDR1 SNHLY, CDR2 FYNNEI. V was pared by 1 base and J by 4 bases, with 7 bases of the junction left unmatched. The CDR3 protein is CASSEEGDRGYNEKLFF. The CDR3 DNA follows: TGTGCCAGCAGTGAAGAGGGCGACAGGGGGTATAATGAAAAACTGTTTTTT.

The rearrangement uses TRBV6-5 and TRBJ2-4, with 7 bases identical to TRBD2. Germline CDR1 reads MNHEY; CDR2 reads SVGAGI. J lost 7 bases, V lost 6 bases, and 12 bases had no gene match. The CDR3 extends over 15 amino acids. The CDR3 is CASRPLSREGNIQYF. In DNA, the CDR3 is TGTGCCAGCAGGCCCCTTTCTAGGGAGGGGAACATTCAGTACTTC.

This clone was found once. This rearrangement joins TRBV7-2 to TRBJ1-1; D is unresolved. Trimming took 1 base from V and 2 from J, leaving 8 bases between them. The length of the CDR3 is 14 residues. Looked up from germline, CDR1 is SGHTA and CDR2 is FQGNSA. CDR3 sequence: CASSLVGLNTEAFF. The CDR3 region has the DNA TGTGCCAGCAGCTTAGTTGGGCTCAACACTGAAGCTTTCTTT.

This clone appeared a few times. The chain carries TRBV19 and TRBJ1-5, with a weak D call TRBD1 (5 bases). Germline CDR1 reads LNHDA; CDR2 reads SQIVND (reference sequence). This CDR3 has 14 residues. Trimming pared 3 bases from V and 0 bases from J, leaving 6 bases between. The CDR3 region has the DNA TGTGCCAGTAGTATCGGGACTAGCAATCAGCCCCAGCATTTT. Its protein product is CASSIGTSNQPQHF.

The rearrangement uses TRBV9 and TRBJ2-2; D is undetermined. This CDR3 is 16 amino acids long. Germline V gene data show CDR1 as SGDLS and CDR2 as YYNGEE. The V end was cut by 4 bases, the J end by 4 bases, with 17 bases between. CDR3 region: CASSPLRTVGTGELFF. The DNA of the CDR3 is TGTGCCAGCAGCCCCCTCCGTACGGTGGGCACCGGGGAGCTGTTTTTT.

This sequence joins TRBV29-1 and TRBJ2-7, with no clear D. CDR1 is SQVTM, CDR2 ANQGSEA, per germline. The CDR3 has 16 residues. V was pared by 4 bases and J by 3 bases, with 22 bases between. CDR3 region: CSVVAPVSGVSYEQYF. CDR3 coding DNA: TGCAGCGTTGTAGCCCCCGTGAGTGGGGTTAGCTACGAGCAGTACTTC.

The rearrangement uses TRBV6-6 and TRBJ1-1; no firm D call. The germline V gene has CDR1 MNHNY and CDR2 SVGAGI (reference sequence). Trimming removed 6 bases at V and 1 base at J, with 9 bases between. This CDR3 contains 13 residues. The CDR3 region is CASSRLGNTEAFF. As DNA, the CDR3 is TGTGCCAGCAGCCGACTGGGGAACACTGAAGCTTTCTTT.

The V and J genes are TRBV2 and TRBJ1-2, with 9 bases aligning to TRBD1. Trimming removed 8 bases from V and 1 base from J; junction bases left unmatched: 5. Germline assignment: CDR1 SNHLY and CDR2 FYNNEI. CDR3 length: 14 amino acids. The CDR3 sequence is CASVRDRDNYGYTF. In DNA form, the CDR3 reads TGTGCCAGCGTCCGGGACAGGGATAACTATGGCTACACCTTC.

This chain connects TRBV19 to TRBJ2-1; D might be TRBD2 (7 bases). V was shortened by 3 bases and J by 3 bases, with 15 bases between the two germline ends. Germline values: CDR1 LNHDA, CDR2 SQIVND (reference sequence). This CDR3 is built from 16 residues. The CDR3 DNA is TGTGCCAGTAGTATCGGGCGCGGGGGCGGCTACAATGAGCAGTTCTTC. As protein: CASSIGRGGGYNEQFF.

The gene calls are TRBV10-3 and TRBJ2-5; 8 positions match TRBD2. The ends lost 2 bases at V and 4 bases at J; junction bases unmatched: 9. The CDR3 contains 16 residues. The germline gives CDR1 ENHRY, CDR2 SYGVKD. The CDR3 region has the DNA TGTGCCATCAGTGAGGGGCCGGGAGGGCCATCAGAGACCCAGTACTTC. This codes for CAISEGPGGPSETQYF.

The chain joins TRBV19 to TRBJ1-1, with 7 positions matching TRBD1. The CDR3 spans 16 residues. Germline V lookup: CDR1 LNHDA, CDR2 SQIVND (reference sequence). Trimming cost V 6 bases and J 3 bases; bases outside gene matches: 13. The DNA of the CDR3 is TGTGCCAGTAGCGCCGGACCGGGACAGCGGGACACTGAAGCTTTCTTT. Protein: CASSAGPGQRDTEAFF.

This sequence joins TRBV5-1 and TRBJ2-5, with D possibly matching TRBD1 (6 bases). The CDR3 is made up of 17 amino acids. Germline CDR1 and CDR2: SGHRS and YFSETQ. The V end was cut by 2 bases, the J end by 5 bases, with 22 bases between. CDR3 residues: CASSLNPTGQPVETQYF. In DNA, the CDR3 is TGCGCCAGCAGCTTAAATCCCACAGGGCAACCGGTGGAGACCCAGTACTTC.

This clone was picked up one time. V and J are TRBV5-6 and TRBJ2-5; maybe TRBD1 (6 bases). Trimming left V 0 bases short and J 7 bases short, with 16 bases between. CDR1 and CDR2 from the germline V gene are SGHDT and YYEEEE. There are 15 residues in the CDR3. CDR3 sequence (DNA): TGTGCCAGCAGCTTGGTGCAGGGGCCGGGTGGGACCCAGTACTTC. This gives the protein CASSLVQGPGGTQYF.

The CDR3 here is CASSFGQGYSPLHF. DNA for the CDR3: TGCGCCAGCAGCTTCGGACAGGGTTACTCACCCCTCCACTTT. The chain links TRBV5-1 to TRBJ1-6; 8 bases map to TRBD1. V was pared by 2 bases and J by 10 bases, with 5 bases of the junction left unmatched. Germline CDR1 SGHRS, CDR2 YFSETQ. The CDR3 spans 14 residues.

V and J are TRBV5-1 and TRBJ1-1, with D possibly matching TRBD1 (5 bases). The CDR3 loop spans 13 amino acids. Germline CDR1 is SGHRS and CDR2 is YFSETQ. Deletions cut 3 bases from V and 4 bases from J, with 10 bases between. In DNA, the CDR3 is TGCGCCAGCAGCTGGGGACGCGCCACTGAAGCTTTCTTT. Its protein product is CASSWGRATEAFF.

J is TRBJ1-2 and V is TRBV7-9, with a tentative D call TRBD1 (5 bases). The germline V gene has CDR1 SEHNR and CDR2 FQNEAQ (reference sequence). The CDR3 extends over 14 amino acids. Trimming removed 5 bases at V and 3 bases at J, with 13 bases between. CDR3 in DNA: TGTGCCAGCAGCCCGGCGAGGGGAGACTATGGCTACACCTTC. Protein: CASSPARGDYGYTF.

In its sample, this clone was seen once. The V gene is TRBV7-2, the J gene TRBJ2-7, with D tentatively TRBD2 (6 bases). The CDR3 is made up of 15 amino acids. Germline CDR1 reads SGHTA; CDR2 reads FQGNSA. Trimming left V 2 bases short and J 4 bases short, with 15 bases between. The CDR3 DNA reads as TGTGCCAGCAGCTTAAACGGCGGAGGGGCATACGAGCAGTACTTC. Its translation is CASSLNGGGAYEQYF.

This clone was detected only a few times. The V gene is TRBV15, the J gene TRBJ1-6; TRBD1 matches at 8 bases. CDR3 length: 17 amino acids. With 5 bases clipped from V and 2 bases from J, the junction kept 8 bases outside the gene matches. Germline values: CDR1 LNHNV, CDR2 YYDKDF (reference sequence). The CDR3 here is CATSPAGGKTYNSPLHF. The DNA for the CDR3 is TGTGCCACCAGCCCGGCAGGGGGCAAGACCTATAATTCACCCCTCCACTTT.